These T cell receptor beta chains were read from a single sample in a study of blood T cell repertoires in COVID-19. Profiling relied on immunoSEQ multiplex PCR, and the TCRdb table lists in-frame clones only, not all of them. The table shows over 300,000 clones, with roughly 90% occurring only once. The sample consisted of peripheral blood. Source of these receptors: a man younger than 35 who had recovered from COVID-19. Each CDR3 is given with its conserved first and last residue. A D gene is named only where the DNA matches it firmly. Size is omitted from some rows. Given values are once, few, many or a class for expanded clones.

V gene: TRBV2; clone size: -; J gene: TRBJ2-5; D gene: -; CDR3 DNA: TGTGCCAGCACCGCCCGCCCCACAAGTTACCAAGAGACCCAGTACTTC; CDR3 protein: CASTARPTSYQETQYF
V gene: TRBV11-2; clone size: -; J gene: TRBJ2-7; D gene: TRBD2; CDR3 DNA: TGTGCCAGCAGCTTAGAGATAGTGACTAGCGACTACTACTCCTACGAGCAGTACTTC; CDR3 protein: CASSLEIVTSDYYSYEQYF
V gene: TRBV3-1/TRBV3-2; clone size: once; J gene: TRBJ2-7; D gene: TRBD1; CDR3 DNA: TGTGCCAGCAGCCAAGGGATGGACAGGGACTACGAGCAGTACTTC; CDR3 protein: CASSQGMDRDYEQYF
V gene: TRBV29-1; clone size: -; J gene: TRBJ2-3; D gene: -; CDR3 DNA: TGCAGCGTAGAGGGGGAGACCTTCTACACAGATACGCAGTATTTT; CDR3 protein: CSVEGETFYTDTQYF
V gene: TRBV11-1; clone size: -; J gene: TRBJ1-1; D gene: -; CDR3 DNA: TGTGCCAGCAGCTTTATAGAGGGGAACACTGAAGCTTTCTTT; CDR3 protein: CASSFIEGNTEAFF
V gene: TRBV3-1/TRBV3-2; clone size: -; J gene: TRBJ2-1; D gene: TRBD2; CDR3 DNA: TGTGCCAGCAGCCAAGATGGGAATAGCGGGGTGGGCAATGAGCAGTTCTTC; CDR3 protein: CASSQDGNSGVGNEQFF
V gene: TRBV3-1/TRBV3-2; clone size: -; J gene: TRBJ2-3; D gene: TRBD2; CDR3 DNA: TGTGCCAGCAGCTCCAGCACCTTAGCGGGACCCGGGGATACGCAGTATTTT; CDR3 protein: CASSSSTLAGPGDTQYF
V gene: TRBV7-9; clone size: -; J gene: TRBJ1-1; D gene: -; CDR3 DNA: TGTGCCAGCAGCTCCCATGCAGGGCCAATACAAGCTTTCTTT; CDR3 protein: CASSSHAGPIQAFF
V gene: TRBV27; clone size: -; J gene: TRBJ1-5; D gene: -; CDR3 DNA: TGTGCCAGCAGTTTATCTTCACTGACCAGGGCCCAGCATTTT; CDR3 protein: CASSLSSLTRAQHF
V gene: TRBV2; clone size: -; J gene: TRBJ2-5; D gene: -; CDR3 DNA: TGTGCCAGCAGCCAAGAGGGAAAAGAGACCCAGTACTTC; CDR3 protein: CASSQEGKETQYF
V gene: TRBV6-5; clone size: -; J gene: TRBJ1-2; D gene: -; CDR3 DNA: TGTGCCAGCAGGGGAGAGGTTGGCTACACCTTC; CDR3 protein: CASRGEVGYTF
V gene: TRBV12-3/TRBV12-4; clone size: -; J gene: TRBJ1-2; D gene: -; CDR3 DNA: TGTGCCAGCAGCTTGGGGGGGGCGGGCTACACCTTC; CDR3 protein: CASSLGGAGYTF
V gene: TRBV7-2; clone size: -; J gene: TRBJ1-5; D gene: -; CDR3 DNA: TGTGCCAGCAGCTACGGTGTAAGCAATCAGCCCCAGCATTTT; CDR3 protein: CASSYGVSNQPQHF
V gene: TRBV27; clone size: -; J gene: TRBJ2-7; D gene: -; CDR3 DNA: TGTGCCAGCAGTGCCAAATTAGATCGTGGCTACGAGCAGTACTTC; CDR3 protein: CASSAKLDRGYEQYF
V gene: TRBV9; clone size: -; J gene: TRBJ1-1; D gene: -; CDR3 DNA: TGTGCCAGCAGCGTAGGCGGGCACACTGAAGCTTTCTTT; CDR3 protein: CASSVGGHTEAFF
V gene: TRBV18; clone size: -; J gene: TRBJ1-1; D gene: -; CDR3 DNA: TGTGCCAGCTCAAGGGAGGCCGGCACTGAAGCTTTCTTT; CDR3 protein: CASSREAGTEAFF
V gene: TRBV28; clone size: -; J gene: TRBJ2-7; D gene: -; CDR3 DNA: TGTGCCAGCAGTCCCCCGGGTTGGCTCTACGAGCAGTACTTC; CDR3 protein: CASSPPGWLYEQYF
V gene: TRBV10-2; clone size: few; J gene: TRBJ2-1; D gene: TRBD1; CDR3 DNA: TGCGCCAGCAACCTCGGACAGGGGGGTGAGCAGTTCTTC; CDR3 protein: CASNLGQGGEQFF
V gene: TRBV7-2; clone size: -; J gene: TRBJ2-1; D gene: TRBD2; CDR3 DNA: TGTGCCAGCACCCCAGGGACTACCAATGAGCAGTTCTTC; CDR3 protein: CASTPGTTNEQFF
V gene: TRBV10-3; clone size: -; J gene: TRBJ2-6; D gene: TRBD1; CDR3 DNA: TGTGCCATCAGAGGGACAGCCTCGACCAACTCTGGGGCCAACGTCCTGACTTTC; CDR3 protein: CAIRGTASTNSGANVLTF